The clone carrying this TCR beta chain was observed a single time. The CDR3 has 14 residues. Germline V gene sequence: CDR1 MNHEY, CDR2 SVGAGI. Trimming left V 9 bases short and J 0 bases short, with 15 bases between. The data are from a study of technical replicates of blood from several donors. Here immunoSEQ multiplex PCR was the method, and the copy in TCRdb shows in-frame clones only, minus some. The sample has about 59,000 clones, 85% to 95% seen once. The sample was PBMCs. This clonotype originated in a human donor in good health. Some clones in this sample may be carry-over from other donors' samples. The chain recombines TRBV6-5 with TRBJ2-7; D may be TRBD2 (5 bases). The CDR3 loop reads CASSRRGSSYEQYF. As DNA, the CDR3 is TGTGCCAGTTCCCGACGGGGTAGCTCCTACGAGCAGTACTTC.